Listed below are T cell receptor beta chains from one sample, sequenced in a study of cytomegalovirus exposure and HLA in healthy donors. TCRdb's copy holds only in-frame clones and misses some; the assay was immunoSEQ multiplex PCR. The sample includes about 170,000 clones, approximately 80% of them seen just once. Sequenced material: PBMCs. All receptors come from a woman between 50 and 59 years old in good health and CMV-seropositive. Each CDR3 is given with its conserved first and last residue. D genes are given only for firm matches.

d_call v_call cdr3_aa
TRBD2 TRBV5-6 CASSLGTSDRTDTQYF
. TRBV27 CASRPSGNTEAFF
. TRBV21-1 CASSKAEGTGELFF
TRBD1 TRBV7-8 CASSPGTGWGTGELFF
. TRBV5-4 CASSFFGGSYNEQFF
TRBD1 TRBV15 CATSGRQGVNTEAFF
TRBD1 TRBV25-1 CASSDPGGLREKLFF
. TRBV30 CAWSPHAGGYEKLFF
TRBD1 TRBV29-1 CSAARGTGSEKLFF
. TRBV5-1 CASSTNQNTEAFF
TRBD1 TRBV7-8 CASSRRQGNSPLHF
. TRBV5-1 CASSLAGVTEAFF
TRBD1 TRBV19 CASSNGQGQSFNTEAFF
. TRBV10-2 CASAQGRRNQPQHF
. TRBV5-1 CASSLESREITQYF
TRBD1 TRBV28 CASSFQGANTGELFF
TRBD2 TRBV30 CAWVRGEPGDTQYF
TRBD1 TRBV7-6 CASSSTGVAGYTF
. TRBV18 CASSPGMGAGGYTF
TRBD1 TRBV6-6 CASSYGDRANEKLFF
TRBD1 TRBV18 CASSPGQGGGNTIYF
. TRBV6-1 CASRATGNTEAFF